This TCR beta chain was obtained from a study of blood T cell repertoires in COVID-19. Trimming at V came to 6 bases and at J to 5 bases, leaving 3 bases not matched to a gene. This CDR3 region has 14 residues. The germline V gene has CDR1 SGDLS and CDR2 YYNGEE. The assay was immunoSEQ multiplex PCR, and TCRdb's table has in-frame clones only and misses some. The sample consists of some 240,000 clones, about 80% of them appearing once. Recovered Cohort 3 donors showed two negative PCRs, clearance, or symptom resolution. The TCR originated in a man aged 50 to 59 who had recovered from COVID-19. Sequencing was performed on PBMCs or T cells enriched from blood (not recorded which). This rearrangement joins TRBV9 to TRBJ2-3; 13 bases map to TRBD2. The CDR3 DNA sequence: TGTGCCAGCATGAGACTAGCGGGGGGAGATACGCAGTATTTT. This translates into CASMRLAGGDTQYF.